This TCR beta chain derives from a study of cytomegalovirus exposure and HLA in healthy donors. Overall study findings and caveats: Common viral pathogens (according to a later analysis) appeared linked to several of the most significant clusters. Cytomegalovirus status, reportedly, was diagnosed with high specificity and sensitivity by the classifier. Later analysis reportedly placed an Asian-associated ancestry cluster below the roughly 630-donor mean in N-insertions.

Each donor was nominally healthy when sampled (though unrecorded immune exposures were likely). Worth noting for this clone: Antigen unknown.

Amplification used 60 Vbeta primers and 13 Jbeta primers. Assay used: immunoSEQ multiplex PCR; TCRdb lists only in-frame clones, some missing. Of 140,000 or so clones listed, about three quarters are singletons. The CDR3 consists of 14 residues. Germline assignment: CDR1 SGHDN and CDR2 FVKESK. V was shortened by 7 bases and J by 4 bases, with 14 bases between the two germline ends. The chain couples TRBV14 to TRBJ1-3; possible D gene TRBD1, 5 bases. The TCR originated in a woman aged 25 to 39 in good health and CMV-seronegative. Sequences were obtained from PBMCs. The CDR3 DNA reads as TGTGCCAGCAATGTGGGGCAAATCGGAAACACCATATATTTT. Protein sequence: CASNVGQIGNTIYF.